This T cell receptor (beta chain) was identified during a study of cytomegalovirus exposure and HLA in healthy donors. The study ran its PCR with 60 Vbeta and 13 Jbeta primers. The method was immunoSEQ multiplex PCR; TCRdb's version includes in-frame clones alone and lacks a portion of them. The sample gives about 200,000 clones, roughly 80% of which show up once; about 3.1% is in the top ten. Germline lookup yields CDR1 SGHTA and CDR2 FQGNSA. Trimming took 2 bases from V and 4 from J, leaving 8 bases between them. The CDR3 totals 14 residues. What was sequenced was PBMCs. The chain links TRBV7-2 to TRBJ1-4, with TRBD1 as a possible D gene (5 bases). The TCR was taken from a man between 25 and 39 years old in good health and CMV-seronegative. This CDR3 reads CASSLRGSNEKLFF. CDR3 nucleotide sequence: TGTGCCAGCAGCTTAAGGGGAAGTAATGAAAAACTGTTTTTT.